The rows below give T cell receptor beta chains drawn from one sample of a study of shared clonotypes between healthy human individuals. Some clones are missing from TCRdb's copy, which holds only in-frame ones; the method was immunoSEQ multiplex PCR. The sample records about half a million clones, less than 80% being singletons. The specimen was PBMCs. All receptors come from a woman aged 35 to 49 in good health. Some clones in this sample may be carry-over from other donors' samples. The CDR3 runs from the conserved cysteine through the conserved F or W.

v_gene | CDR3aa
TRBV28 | CASSPGGAGDSYEQYF
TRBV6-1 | CASSEFKGGYYGNTIYF
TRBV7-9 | CASSQDNNEQFF
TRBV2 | CASTLGAGVNEQYF
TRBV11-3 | CASSLVENTEAFF
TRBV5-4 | CASSWGGEQYF
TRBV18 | CASSPGSSGELFF
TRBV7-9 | CASSRESGYEAFF
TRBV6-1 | CASSGDGGSNQPQHF
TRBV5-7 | CASSLRVEGQAGYTF
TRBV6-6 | CASSYTGTPNNSPLHF
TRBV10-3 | CAISEGQGAGGTEAFF
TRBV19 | CASKLGLAYNEQFF
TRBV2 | CASSVRGEETQYF
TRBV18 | CASSLGRDETQYF
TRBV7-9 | CASSLVASPNSPLHF
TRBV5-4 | CASRAGVGGANTGELFF
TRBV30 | CTLGGDNYGYTF
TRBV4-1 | CASCEAAGNTEAFF
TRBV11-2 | CASSPQHGTSRENIQYF
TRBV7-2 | CASSLVPTPMGEQYF
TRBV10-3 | CAISEPDRDYSNYGYTF
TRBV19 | CASCGGVTHDGYTF
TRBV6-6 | CASSKIAGANTGELFF
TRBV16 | CASSQSPSHGELFF
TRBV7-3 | CASSLAGQGNIQYF
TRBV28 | CASGVDGYTF
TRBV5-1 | CASSSTGLAGVTDTQYF
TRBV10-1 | CASSERGTSSLHEQFF
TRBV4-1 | CASSQMRQGYEQYF
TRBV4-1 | CASSQDASGRTDTQYF
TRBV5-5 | CASSLDTSSNQPQHF
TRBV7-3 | CASRLGTSQPEQYF
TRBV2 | CASSDSGRATDTQYF
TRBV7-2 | CASRPAGGGNTGELFF
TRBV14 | CASSQLRGGTQYF
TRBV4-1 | CASSQGTSGSFYEQYF
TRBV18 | CASSPGEAEQYF
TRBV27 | CASSFFQAARLGEQYF
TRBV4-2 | CASSQDRRGIYGYTF
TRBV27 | CASSFNPGRQETQYF
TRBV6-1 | CASSATGGSGANVLTF
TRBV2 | CASSALQLNTEAFF
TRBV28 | CASSSFQSLRNTIYF
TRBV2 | CASNPAASGSQTQYF
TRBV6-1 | CASSEFAPDRAGTQYF
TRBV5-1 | CASSLSGTRFNSPLHF
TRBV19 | CASSMGQGGGQPQHF
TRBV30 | CAWTSAPGGGGNTVYF
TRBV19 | CASTTDRLNQPQHF
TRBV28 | CASSSTSDRSGETQYF